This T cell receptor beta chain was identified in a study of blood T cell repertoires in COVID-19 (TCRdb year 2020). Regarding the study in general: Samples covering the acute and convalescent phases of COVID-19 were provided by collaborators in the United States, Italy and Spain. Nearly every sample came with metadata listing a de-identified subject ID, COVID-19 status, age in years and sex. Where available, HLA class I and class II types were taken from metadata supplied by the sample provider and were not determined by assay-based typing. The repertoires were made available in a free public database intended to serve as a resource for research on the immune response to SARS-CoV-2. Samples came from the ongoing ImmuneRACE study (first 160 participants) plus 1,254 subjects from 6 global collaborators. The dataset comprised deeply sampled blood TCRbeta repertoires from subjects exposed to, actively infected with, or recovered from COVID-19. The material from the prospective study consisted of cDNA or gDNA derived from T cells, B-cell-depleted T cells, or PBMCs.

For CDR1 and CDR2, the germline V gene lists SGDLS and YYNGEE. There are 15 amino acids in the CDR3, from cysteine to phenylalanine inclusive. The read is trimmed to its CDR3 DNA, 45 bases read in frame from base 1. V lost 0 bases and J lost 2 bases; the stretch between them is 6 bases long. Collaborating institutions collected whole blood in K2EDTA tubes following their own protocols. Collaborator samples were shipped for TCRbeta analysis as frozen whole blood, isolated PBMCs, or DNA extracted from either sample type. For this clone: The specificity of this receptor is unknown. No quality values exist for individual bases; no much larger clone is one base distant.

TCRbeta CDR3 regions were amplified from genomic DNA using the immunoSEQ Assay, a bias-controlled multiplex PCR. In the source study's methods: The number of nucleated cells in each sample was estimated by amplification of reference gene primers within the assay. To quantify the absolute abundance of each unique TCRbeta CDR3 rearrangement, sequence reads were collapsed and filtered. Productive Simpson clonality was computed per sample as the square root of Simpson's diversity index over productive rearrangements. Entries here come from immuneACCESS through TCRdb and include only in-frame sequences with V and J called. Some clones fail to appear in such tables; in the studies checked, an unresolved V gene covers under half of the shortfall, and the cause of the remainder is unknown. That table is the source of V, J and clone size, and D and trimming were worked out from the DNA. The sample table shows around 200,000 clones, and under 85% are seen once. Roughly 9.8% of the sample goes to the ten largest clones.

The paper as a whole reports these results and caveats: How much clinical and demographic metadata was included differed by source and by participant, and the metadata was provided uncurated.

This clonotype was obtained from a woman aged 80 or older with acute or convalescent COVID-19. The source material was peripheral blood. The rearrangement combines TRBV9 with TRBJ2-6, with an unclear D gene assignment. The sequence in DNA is TGTGCCAGCAGCGTAGTAGCCACTGGGGCCAACGTCCTGACTTTC. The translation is CASSVVATGANVLTF.